The present T cell receptor (beta chain) was sequenced within a study of long-term antiretroviral therapy in people with HIV. About the research overall: The 2015 immediate-ART recommendation was preceded by the earliest samples by about a decade.

Note on this clone: No antigen is known for it.

The assay, immunoSEQ v3.0, was run at survey level. The table came from immunoSEQ multiplex PCR; TCRdb's copy has only in-frame clones and leaves some out. This table holds 15,000 to 20,000 clones, roughly 90% found once. The CDR3 has 14 residues. V dropped 4 bases and J dropped 10; count of bases not matched to a gene: 12. Germline V gives CDR1 SGHTA, CDR2 FQGTGA. Overall study results and limits: Blood sampling spanned 2004 to 2017, possibly under older ART regimens.

No donor had fewer than one pre-ART PBMC sample or fewer than two post-ART PBMC samples. Source: unsorted PBMCs, taken 0.3 years after starting antiretroviral therapy. This sequence was found in a man aged 60-69 years with HIV. J is TRBJ2-7 and V is TRBV7-3; 8 nucleotides line up with TRBD2. The chain's CDR3 is CASSSLPGGGPQYF. For the CDR3, the DNA is TGTGCCAGCAGCTCCCTCCCGGGCGGGGGGCCCCAGTACTTC.